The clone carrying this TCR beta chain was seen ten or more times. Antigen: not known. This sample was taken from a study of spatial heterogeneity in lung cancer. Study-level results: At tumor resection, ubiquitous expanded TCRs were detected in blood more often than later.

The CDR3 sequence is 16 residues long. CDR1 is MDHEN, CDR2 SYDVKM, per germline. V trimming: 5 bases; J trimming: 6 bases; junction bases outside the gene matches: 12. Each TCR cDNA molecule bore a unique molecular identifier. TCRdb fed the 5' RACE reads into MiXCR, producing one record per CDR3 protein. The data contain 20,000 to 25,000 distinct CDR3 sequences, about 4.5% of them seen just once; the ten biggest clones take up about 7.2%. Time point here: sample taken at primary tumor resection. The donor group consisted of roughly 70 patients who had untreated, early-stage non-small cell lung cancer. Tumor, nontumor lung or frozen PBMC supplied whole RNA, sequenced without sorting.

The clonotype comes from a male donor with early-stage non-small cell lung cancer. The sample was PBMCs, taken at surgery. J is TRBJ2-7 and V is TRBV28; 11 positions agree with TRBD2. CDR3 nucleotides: TGTGCCAGCAGTCTCACTAGCGGGGGAGGGTTCGGCGAGCAGTACTTC. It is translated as CASSLTSGGGFGEQYF.